The present T cell receptor (beta chain) was sequenced within a study of T cell responses to AZD1222 COVID-19 vaccine. Germline V gives CDR1 GTSNPN, CDR2 SVGIG (reference sequence). The CDR3 sequence is 13 residues long. Trimming stripped 3 bases from V and 7 bases from J, with 13 bases between. This table comes from immunoSEQ multiplex PCR, and its TCRdb copy is limited to in-frame clones, with some not included. The sample contains tens of thousands of clones, 75% to 90% of which appear only once. This TCR was recovered from an adult who received the AZD1222 COVID-19 vaccine. This specimen was peripheral blood, taken 28 days after the second AZD1222 dose. The chain recombines TRBV30 with TRBJ1-5, with a weak D call TRBD1 (5 bases). CDR3 sequence reads: CAWSPGGEQPQHF. CDR3 bases: TGTGCCTGGAGCCCCGGGGGTGAACAGCCCCAGCATTTT.